The text below deals with one T cell receptor beta chain. The antigen is unknown. CDR1 is SGDLS, CDR2 YYNGEE, per germline. The CDR3 consists of 15 residues. Trimming took off 3 bases at V and 3 bases at J, with 13 bases between the two ends. This entry belongs to a study of cytomegalovirus exposure and HLA in healthy donors. PCR amplification relied on 60 Vbeta primers (plus 13 Jbeta primers). Sequenced by immunoSEQ multiplex PCR; TCRdb stores in-frame clones only, minus some. The profile shows under 150,000 clones, 73% of them singletons. Study observations and caveats: Later work associated approximately 17,000 TCR beta sequences with HLA alleles at 0.05 false discovery rate. Excluded were some V segments that proved indistinguishable, including TRBV6-2 and TRBV6-3.

This TCR was recovered from a woman aged 40 to 55 in good health and CMV-seronegative. V gene TRBV9 combines with J gene TRBJ1-5; D remains unclear. The sequenced material came from PBMCs. For the CDR3, the DNA is TGTGCCAGCAGCGCAGATGGACTACCCAATCAGCCCCAGCATTTT. Its translation: CASSADGLPNQPQHF.